One T cell receptor (beta chain) is described in this entry. Antigen specificity is unknown. Germline lookup yields CDR1 ENHRY and CDR2 SYGVKD. The CDR3 is 14 amino acids. V lost 6 bases, J lost 4 bases, and 12 bases lay in between. The memory fraction was CD4+CD45RO+CD25- cells. Semi-nested PCR with Nested Universal Primer A followed constant-region reverse priming of full-length variable regions. TCRdb recomputed calls from the 5' RACE reads with MiXCR, one row per CDR3 protein. The sample lists some 44,000 distinct CDR3 sequences, approximately 28% occurring once. Findings of the study overall: In terms of TCR gene usage, tumor memory CD4+ T cells clustered together with blood and lymph node memory CD4+ cells, as well as with lymph node naive CD4+ cells. The larger cohort examined one V-J beta rearrangement, not whole repertoires.

The sequenced sample was tumor-infiltrating memory CD4+ T cells sorted from the breast tumor. Subset described: memory CD4+ T cells, CD4+CD45RO+CD25-. This rearrangement joins TRBV10-3 to TRBJ1-4; possible D gene TRBD1, 5 bases. This clonotype was sampled from a female donor with breast cancer. The CDR3 region has the DNA TGTGCCATCAGAGGACACGGCATTAATGAAAAACTGTTTTTT. It codes for CAIRGHGINEKLFF.